This is a list of T cell receptor beta chains from one sample in a study of blood T cell repertoires in COVID-19. Only in-frame clones appear in the TCRdb table, and some are missing; sequencing was by immunoSEQ multiplex PCR. The repertoire holds more than 150,000 clones, with almost 80% as singletons. The sequenced sample consisted of peripheral blood. Receptor source: a man aged 55 to 70 with active or convalescent COVID-19. Both conserved end residues are part of each CDR3. The D gene is left open where the match is weak. Expanded clones are given a class, and other clones once, few, many or no size at all.

len: 10
abundance: NA
j_gene: TRBJ2-7
v_gene: TRBV6-5
d_gene: NA
CDR3nt: TGTGCCAGCAATCTATACGAGCAGTACTTC
CDR3aa: CASNLYEQYF

len: 14
abundance: NA
j_gene: TRBJ2-7
v_gene: TRBV9
d_gene: NA
CDR3nt: TGTGCCAGCACCCAACGGAGAGGAGGCTACGAGCAGTACTTC
CDR3aa: CASTQRRGGYEQYF

len: 17
abundance: once
j_gene: TRBJ2-1
v_gene: TRBV11-3
d_gene: TRBD2
CDR3nt: TGTGCCAGCAGTTTAGGTCAGGGACTAGTCTCCTACAATGAGCAGTTCTTC
CDR3aa: CASSLGQGLVSYNEQFF

len: 12
abundance: NA
j_gene: TRBJ2-2
v_gene: TRBV3-1/TRBV3-2
d_gene: TRBD2
CDR3nt: TGCGCGACGGGGGGTCCCACCGGGGAGCTGTTTTTT
CDR3aa: CATGGPTGELFF

len: 12
abundance: once
j_gene: TRBJ2-1
v_gene: TRBV5-8
d_gene: NA
CDR3nt: TGTGCCAGCAGTAACAGGGTAGGTGAGCAGTTCTTC
CDR3aa: CASSNRVGEQFF

len: 14
abundance: NA
j_gene: TRBJ2-1
v_gene: TRBV5-1
d_gene: TRBD2
CDR3nt: TGCGCCAGCAGCCCCAGCGGGAGTTTCAATGAGCAGTTCTTC
CDR3aa: CASSPSGSFNEQFF

len: 15
abundance: NA
j_gene: TRBJ1-5
v_gene: TRBV6-6
d_gene: NA
CDR3nt: TGTGCCAGCAGTTACCCCGACGCAGGCAACCAGCCCCAGCATTTT
CDR3aa: CASSYPDAGNQPQHF

len: 15
abundance: NA
j_gene: TRBJ2-7
v_gene: TRBV18
d_gene: NA
CDR3nt: TGTGCCAGCTCACCAGAGTCACAGGGATCGGGGGAGCAGTACTTC
CDR3aa: CASSPESQGSGEQYF

len: 14
abundance: few
j_gene: TRBJ1-4
v_gene: TRBV3-1/TRBV3-2
d_gene: NA
CDR3nt: TGTGCCAGCAGCCACGGTGGGCCTAATGAAAAACTGTTTTTT
CDR3aa: CASSHGGPNEKLFF

len: 12
abundance: NA
j_gene: TRBJ1-5
v_gene: TRBV28
d_gene: NA
CDR3nt: TGTGCCAGCAGTTTAGGTGGCCAGCCCCAGCATTTT
CDR3aa: CASSLGGQPQHF

len: 14
abundance: NA
j_gene: TRBJ2-5
v_gene: TRBV9
d_gene: TRBD2
CDR3nt: TGTGCCAGCAGTAATAGCGGGAGGCCGGAGACCCAGTACTTC
CDR3aa: CASSNSGRPETQYF

len: 15
abundance: NA
j_gene: TRBJ2-1
v_gene: TRBV7-2
d_gene: TRBD2
CDR3nt: TGTGCCAGCAGCTTAGCAGGACTAGCGGCTAATGAGCAGTTCTTC
CDR3aa: CASSLAGLAANEQFF

len: 17
abundance: NA
j_gene: TRBJ1-1
v_gene: TRBV5-4
d_gene: TRBD1
CDR3nt: TGTGCCAGCAGCTTGGGGGACAGGGGAAGGATGAACACTGAAGCTTTCTTT
CDR3aa: CASSLGDRGRMNTEAFF

len: 17
abundance: NA
j_gene: TRBJ2-7
v_gene: TRBV9
d_gene: TRBD1
CDR3nt: TGTGCCAGCAGCCTCCGACCAGGACAGGCCACCCACTACGAGCAGTACTTC
CDR3aa: CASSLRPGQATHYEQYF

len: 15
abundance: NA
j_gene: TRBJ2-2
v_gene: TRBV11-3
d_gene: NA
CDR3nt: TGTGCCAGCAGCTTAGTCGGCGGGAACACCGGGGAGCTGTTTTTT
CDR3aa: CASSLVGGNTGELFF

len: 17
abundance: NA
j_gene: TRBJ1-4
v_gene: TRBV28
d_gene: TRBD1
CDR3nt: TGTGCCAGCAGTCTTTCAGGGGGCAGGGCAACTAATGAAAAACTGTTTTTT
CDR3aa: CASSLSGGRATNEKLFF

len: 16
abundance: NA
j_gene: TRBJ2-3
v_gene: TRBV27
d_gene: TRBD2
CDR3nt: TGTGCCAGCAGTTTATCAGGGACTAGCGGCACAGATACGCAGTATTTT
CDR3aa: CASSLSGTSGTDTQYF

len: 11
abundance: once
j_gene: TRBJ1-2
v_gene: TRBV29-1
d_gene: NA
CDR3nt: TGCAGCGTTAATCTAGGGGATGGCTACACCTTC
CDR3aa: CSVNLGDGYTF

len: 12
abundance: few
j_gene: TRBJ1-1
v_gene: TRBV14
d_gene: TRBD1
CDR3nt: TGTGCCAGCAGCCAACTACAGGGGGAAGCTTTCTTT
CDR3aa: CASSQLQGEAFF

len: 12
abundance: NA
j_gene: TRBJ1-1
v_gene: TRBV10-3
d_gene: NA
CDR3nt: TGTGCCACCCGACAGGATAACACTGAAGCTTTCTTT
CDR3aa: CATRQDNTEAFF

len: 16
abundance: NA
j_gene: TRBJ2-1
v_gene: TRBV4-2
d_gene: TRBD2
CDR3nt: TGTGCCAGCAGCCAAGTTTCCGGGACTAGCGGGAGTCAACAGTTCTTC
CDR3aa: CASSQVSGTSGSQQFF

len: 16
abundance: once
j_gene: TRBJ2-1
v_gene: TRBV7-2
d_gene: NA
CDR3nt: TGTGCCAGCAGCTTAGACGGGAGAAGCTCCTACAATGAGCAGTTCTTC
CDR3aa: CASSLDGRSSYNEQFF

len: 15
abundance: NA
j_gene: TRBJ2-7
v_gene: TRBV24-1
d_gene: NA
CDR3nt: TGTGCCACCAGTGATTCACGGGAGCCTACCTACGAGCAGTACTTC
CDR3aa: CATSDSREPTYEQYF

len: 15
abundance: NA
j_gene: TRBJ2-2
v_gene: TRBV27
d_gene: NA
CDR3nt: TGTGCCAGCGCCGACGGCAGGGAGAACACCGGGGAGCTGTTTTTT
CDR3aa: CASADGRENTGELFF

len: 15
abundance: NA
j_gene: TRBJ2-1
v_gene: TRBV28
d_gene: NA
CDR3nt: TGTGCCAGCAGTTTTGGTGCGTTGGGCGGGACCCAGGGGTTCTTC
CDR3aa: CASSFGALGGTQGFF

len: 16
abundance: NA
j_gene: TRBJ2-2
v_gene: TRBV9
d_gene: NA
CDR3nt: TGTGCCAGCAGCGGTTTTGGACAGATCAACACCGGGGAGCTGTTTTTT
CDR3aa: CASSGFGQINTGELFF

len: 12
abundance: NA
j_gene: TRBJ2-7
v_gene: TRBV7-2
d_gene: TRBD1
CDR3nt: TGTGCCAGCAGCTCCGACAGGGGGCCGCAGTACTTC
CDR3aa: CASSSDRGPQYF

len: 14
abundance: NA
j_gene: TRBJ2-3
v_gene: TRBV5-4
d_gene: NA
CDR3nt: TGTGCCAGCAAGTCGTGGGCCGGTGCAGATACGCAGTATTTT
CDR3aa: CASKSWAGADTQYF

len: 13
abundance: NA
j_gene: TRBJ1-2
v_gene: TRBV5-5
d_gene: NA
CDR3nt: TGTGCCAGCAGCCCTCAGGGGCCATATGGCTACACCTTC
CDR3aa: CASSPQGPYGYTF

len: 15
abundance: once
j_gene: TRBJ1-5
v_gene: TRBV19
d_gene: NA
CDR3nt: TGTGCCAGTAGTATAGGGGGCACGGACCATCAGCCCCAGCATTTT
CDR3aa: CASSIGGTDHQPQHF

len: 16
abundance: few
j_gene: TRBJ2-2
v_gene: TRBV7-3
d_gene: TRBD2
CDR3nt: TGTGCCAGCAGCCCCCGGGGGGGTGCCTCAACCGGGGAGCTGTTTTTT
CDR3aa: CASSPRGGASTGELFF

len: 15
abundance: once
j_gene: TRBJ2-2
v_gene: TRBV7-2
d_gene: TRBD1
CDR3nt: TGTGCCAGCAGCTTAGTCGGACAGGGCACCGGGGAGCTGTTTTTT
CDR3aa: CASSLVGQGTGELFF

len: 14
abundance: NA
j_gene: TRBJ2-2
v_gene: TRBV29-1
d_gene: TRBD2
CDR3nt: TGCAGCGTTGGCATAGCGGGGGTCACCGGGGAGCTGTTTTTT
CDR3aa: CSVGIAGVTGELFF

len: 16
abundance: NA
j_gene: TRBJ2-4
v_gene: TRBV21-1
d_gene: NA
CDR3nt: TGTGCCAGCAGCAAACTAGGAGTCAGAGCCAAAAACATTCAGTACTTC
CDR3aa: CASSKLGVRAKNIQYF

len: 15
abundance: NA
j_gene: TRBJ1-3
v_gene: TRBV29-1
d_gene: NA
CDR3nt: TGCAGCGTTTTCGATATAACGGGGACTGGAAACACCATATATTTT
CDR3aa: CSVFDITGTGNTIYF

len: 13
abundance: NA
j_gene: TRBJ2-7
v_gene: TRBV28
d_gene: NA
CDR3nt: TGTGCCAGCAGTTTCCCCACGGTACGGGAGCAGTACTTC
CDR3aa: CASSFPTVREQYF

len: 14
abundance: NA
j_gene: TRBJ2-7
v_gene: TRBV3-1/TRBV3-2
d_gene: TRBD1
CDR3nt: TGTGCCAGCAGCCAATTCCAGGGGGCAAACGAGCAGTACTTC
CDR3aa: CASSQFQGANEQYF

len: 16
abundance: NA
j_gene: TRBJ1-1
v_gene: TRBV19
d_gene: NA
CDR3nt: TGTGCCAGTAGTATAACGGGGGAAGTTAGGGTAGCTGAAGCTTTCTTT
CDR3aa: CASSITGEVRVAEAFF

len: 16
abundance: NA
j_gene: TRBJ2-2
v_gene: TRBV13
d_gene: TRBD2
CDR3nt: TGTGCCAGCAGCTCCGGACTAGCGGGTTATACCGGGGAGCTGTTTTTT
CDR3aa: CASSSGLAGYTGELFF